This T cell receptor (beta chain) came from a study of cytomegalovirus exposure and HLA in healthy donors. A multiplex PCR was run with 60 Vbeta primers and 13 Jbeta primers. Method: immunoSEQ multiplex PCR; TCRdb's copy keeps in-frame clones and lacks some. The repertoire includes about 170,000 clones, 80% to 90% of them detected once, and around 2.5% sits in the top ten. V was pared by 4 bases and J by 3 bases, with 9 bases between. CDR3 length equals 13 residues. Germline V gives CDR1 GTSNPN, CDR2 SVGIG (reference sequence). The clonotype comes from a man aged 30 to 39 in good health and CMV-seropositive. Sequenced: PBMCs. The genes are TRBV30 and TRBJ2-2; D is unclear. CDR3 protein: CAWTFSYTGELFF. CDR3 coding DNA: TGTGCCTGGACCTTTTCCTACACCGGGGAGCTGTTTTTT.